This TCR beta chain was profiled in a study of blood T cell repertoires in COVID-19. Method: immunoSEQ multiplex PCR; TCRdb's copy keeps in-frame clones and lacks some. This sample yields tens of thousands of clones, of which over 65% are seen a single time; around 13% belongs to the top ten. The CDR3 extends over 17 amino acids. J lost 4 bases, V lost 2 bases, and 11 bases had no gene match. The germline V gene has CDR1 SGHTA and CDR2 FQGNSA. This clone was observed once. This chain uses TRBV7-2 with TRBJ1-5, with TRBD1 matching over 7 bases. This TCR was recovered from a human donor in a cohort sampled during active COVID-19. Sequencing input: peripheral blood. CDR3 in DNA: TGTGCCAGCAGCTTAAAGTCAGGGGGATTCCCAAATCAGCCCCAGCATTTT. It codes for CASSLKSGGFPNQPQHF.